This T cell receptor (beta chain) emerged from a study of breast tumors, draining lymph nodes, adjacent tissues. TCRdb re-analysed the multiplex PCR reads in MiXCR, keeping a single row per CDR3 protein. The repertoire holds approximately 230,000 distinct CDR3 sequences, with approximately 36% as singletons. General study points: Tumors had less TCR diversity than lymph nodes, more than nontumor tissue. The lymph node origin of tumor T cells was framed as consistent with a hypothesis, not demonstrated.

The lymph nodes were axillary draining lymph nodes from breast cancer patients. Ten or more counts support this clonotype. What it recognizes is unknown. Germline loops: CDR1 MNHNS, CDR2 SASEGT. Trimming removed 0 bases at V and 2 bases at J, with 10 bases between. This CDR3 is 15 amino acids long. The rearrangement uses TRBV6-1 and TRBJ1-2; D unclear. Sequenced material: axillary lymph node tissue. This TCR was recovered from a female donor with breast cancer. Some clones in this sample may be carry-over from other donors' samples. CDR3 DNA sequence: TGTGCCAGCAGTGAAGCGCTGGGCGGCAACTATGGCTACACCTTC. It encodes CASSEALGGNYGYTF.